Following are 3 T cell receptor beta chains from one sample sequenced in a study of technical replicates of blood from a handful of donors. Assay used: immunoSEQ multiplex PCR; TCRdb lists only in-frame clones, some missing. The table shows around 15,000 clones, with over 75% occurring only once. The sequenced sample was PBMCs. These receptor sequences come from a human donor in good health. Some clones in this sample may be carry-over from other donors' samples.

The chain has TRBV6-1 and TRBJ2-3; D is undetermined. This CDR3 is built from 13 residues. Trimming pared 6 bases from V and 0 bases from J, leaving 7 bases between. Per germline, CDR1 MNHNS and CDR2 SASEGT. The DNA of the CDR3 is TGTGCCAGCAGACCTACCAGCACAGATACGCAGTATTTT. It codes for CASRPTSTDTQYF.

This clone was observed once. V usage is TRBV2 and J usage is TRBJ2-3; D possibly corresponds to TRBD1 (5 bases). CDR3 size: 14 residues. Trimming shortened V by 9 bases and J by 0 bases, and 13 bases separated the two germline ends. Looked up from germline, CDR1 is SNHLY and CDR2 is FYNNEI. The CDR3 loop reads CASLTALSTDTQYF. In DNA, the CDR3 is TGTGCCAGTCTGACAGCATTAAGCACAGATACGCAGTATTTT.

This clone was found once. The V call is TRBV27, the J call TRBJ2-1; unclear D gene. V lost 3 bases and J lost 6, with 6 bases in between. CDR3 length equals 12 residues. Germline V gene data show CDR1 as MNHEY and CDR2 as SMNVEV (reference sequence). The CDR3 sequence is CASSLYPNEQFF. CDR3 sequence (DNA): TGTGCCAGCAGTTTGTATCCCAATGAGCAGTTCTTC.